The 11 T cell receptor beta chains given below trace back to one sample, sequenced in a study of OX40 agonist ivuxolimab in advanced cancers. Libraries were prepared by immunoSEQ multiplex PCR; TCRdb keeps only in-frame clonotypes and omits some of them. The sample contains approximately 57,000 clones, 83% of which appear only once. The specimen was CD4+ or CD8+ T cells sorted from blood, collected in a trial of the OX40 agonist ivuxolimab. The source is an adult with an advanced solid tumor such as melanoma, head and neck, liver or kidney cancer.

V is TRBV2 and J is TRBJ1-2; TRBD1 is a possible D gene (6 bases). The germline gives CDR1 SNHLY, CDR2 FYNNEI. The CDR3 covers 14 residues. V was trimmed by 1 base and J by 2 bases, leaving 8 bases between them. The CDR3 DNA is TGTGCCAGCAGTGAAGGGACAGTCAACTATGGCTACACCTTC. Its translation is CASSEGTVNYGYTF. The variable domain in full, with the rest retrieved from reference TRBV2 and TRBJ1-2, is EPEVTQTPSHQVTQMGQEVILRCVPISNHLYFYWYRQILGQKVEFLVSFYNNEISEKSEIFDDQFSVERPDGSNFTLKIRSTKLEDSAMYFCASSEGTVNYGYTFGSGTRLTVV.

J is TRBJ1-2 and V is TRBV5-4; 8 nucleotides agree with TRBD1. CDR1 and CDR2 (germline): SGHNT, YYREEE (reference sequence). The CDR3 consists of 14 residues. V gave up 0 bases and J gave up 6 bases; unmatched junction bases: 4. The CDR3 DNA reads TGTGCCAGCAGCTTGGCCGGACAGGGAGATGGCTACACCTTC. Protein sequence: CASSLAGQGDGYTF.

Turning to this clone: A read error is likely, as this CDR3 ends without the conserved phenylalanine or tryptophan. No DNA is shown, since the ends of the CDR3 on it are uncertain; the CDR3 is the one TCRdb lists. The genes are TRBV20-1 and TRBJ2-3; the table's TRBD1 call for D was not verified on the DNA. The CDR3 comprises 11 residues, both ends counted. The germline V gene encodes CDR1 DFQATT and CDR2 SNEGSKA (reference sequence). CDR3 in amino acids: CSARLPAGTEI.

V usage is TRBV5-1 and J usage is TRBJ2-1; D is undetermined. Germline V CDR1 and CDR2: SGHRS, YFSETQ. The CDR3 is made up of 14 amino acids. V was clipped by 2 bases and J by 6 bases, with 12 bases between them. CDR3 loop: CASSFDTHSNEQFF. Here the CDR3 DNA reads TGCGCCAGCAGCTTTGACACACATTCCAATGAGCAGTTCTTC.

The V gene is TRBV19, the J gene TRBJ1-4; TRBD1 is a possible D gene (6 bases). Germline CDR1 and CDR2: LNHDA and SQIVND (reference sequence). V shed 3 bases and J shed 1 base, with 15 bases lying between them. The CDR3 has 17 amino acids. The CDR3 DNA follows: TGTGCCAGTAGTATTGCGACAGGATTCGGAACTAATGAAAAACTGTTTTTT. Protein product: CASSIATGFGTNEKLFF.

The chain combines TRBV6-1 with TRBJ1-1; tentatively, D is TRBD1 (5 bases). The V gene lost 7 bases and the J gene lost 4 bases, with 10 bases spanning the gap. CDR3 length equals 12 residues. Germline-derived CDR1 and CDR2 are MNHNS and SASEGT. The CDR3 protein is CASKGPSTEAFF. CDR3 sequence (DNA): TGTGCCAGCAAGGGGCCGAGCACTGAAGCTTTCTTT.

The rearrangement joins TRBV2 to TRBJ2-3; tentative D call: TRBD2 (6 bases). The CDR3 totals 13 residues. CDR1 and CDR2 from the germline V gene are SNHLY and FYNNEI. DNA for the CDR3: TGTGCAAGCGGGCAGCCCCTAACAGATACGCAGTATTTT. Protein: CASGQPLTDTQYF.

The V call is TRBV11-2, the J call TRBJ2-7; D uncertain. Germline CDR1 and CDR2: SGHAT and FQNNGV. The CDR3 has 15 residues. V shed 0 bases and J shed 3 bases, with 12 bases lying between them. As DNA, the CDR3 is TGTGCCAGCAGCTTAGATATCGGTCGGGTCTACGAGCAGTACTTC. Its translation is CASSLDIGRVYEQYF.

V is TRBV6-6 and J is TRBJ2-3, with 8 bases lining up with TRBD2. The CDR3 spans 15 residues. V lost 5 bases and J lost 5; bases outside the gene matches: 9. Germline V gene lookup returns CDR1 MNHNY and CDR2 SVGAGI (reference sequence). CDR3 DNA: TGTGCCAGCAGTGCCAGCGGGAGAGGGGGAGATACGCAGTATTTT. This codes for CASSASGRGGDTQYF.

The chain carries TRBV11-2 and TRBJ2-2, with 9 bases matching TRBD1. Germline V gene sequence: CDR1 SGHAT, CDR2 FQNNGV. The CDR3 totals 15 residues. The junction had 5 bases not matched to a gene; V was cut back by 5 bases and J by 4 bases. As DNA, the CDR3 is TGTGCCAGCAGCAACCGACAGGGGGTCACCGGGGAGCTGTTTTTT. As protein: CASSNRQGVTGELFF.

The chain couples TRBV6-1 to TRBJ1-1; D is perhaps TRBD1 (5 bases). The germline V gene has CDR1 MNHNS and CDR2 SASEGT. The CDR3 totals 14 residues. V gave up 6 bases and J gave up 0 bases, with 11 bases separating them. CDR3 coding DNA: TGTGCCAGCAGGGCAGGGAGTCTGAACACTGAAGCTTTCTTT. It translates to CASRAGSLNTEAFF.